A single sample is the source of the 20 T cell receptor beta chains below, sequenced in a study of T-cell memory formation after mild COVID-19. TCRdb ran MiXCR on the 5' RACE reads and lists one entry per CDR3 protein. This table has hundreds of thousands of distinct CDR3 sequences, approximately 21% appearing once. Sequences were obtained from PBMCs or a T cell subset sorted from them (not recorded which). The receptors shown here come from an adult woman who had mild COVID-19 (a few samples of this study predate the infection). Cell type and time point are not known.

This clonotype was seen more than once but under ten times. J is TRBJ1-2 and V is TRBV7-2; 8 bases are shared with TRBD1. The length of the CDR3 is 13 residues. In germline, CDR1 is SGHTA, CDR2 FQGNSA. J lost 10 bases, V lost 5 bases, and 9 bases had no gene match. The CDR3 is CASSQGSGGDYTF. In DNA, the CDR3 is TGTGCCAGCAGCCAGGGGTCAGGGGGCGACTACACCTTC.

The rearrangement links TRBV5-1 to TRBJ1-2; 9 nucleotides line up with TRBD1. Losses at the gene ends were 5 bases for V and 6 bases for J; bases not matched to a gene: 11. The CDR3 covers 15 residues. The germline V gene has CDR1 SGHRS and CDR2 YFSETQ. The CDR3 DNA follows: TGCGCCAGCAGTACGGACAGGGGTTCACTGAATGGCTACACCTTC. This codes for CASSTDRGSLNGYTF.

This clonotype was picked up a small number of times. V is TRBV30 and J is TRBJ1-1; 7 bases are a match to TRBD1. Germline V gene sequence: CDR1 GTSNPN, CDR2 SVGIG (reference sequence). V was pared by 3 bases and J by 2 bases, with 6 bases of the junction left unmatched. The CDR3 extends over 14 amino acids. The CDR3 nucleotides are TGTGCCTGGAGCTTAGGACAGGCCAACACTGAAGCTTTCTTT. Amino acid sequence: CAWSLGQANTEAFF.

This clonotype was recorded a few times. The chain employs TRBV2 and TRBJ2-3; D not resolved. CDR1 and CDR2 (germline): SNHLY, FYNNEI. V was pared by 8 bases and J by 0 bases, with 15 bases between. CDR3 length equals 15 residues. The CDR3 DNA reads TGTGCCAGCGACCTCAGAGCGCAAAGCACAGATACGCAGTATTTT. Translated, it gives CASDLRAQSTDTQYF.

This clonotype has a handful of counts. CDR3: CASSSDLWGEEQFF. DNA for the CDR3: TGCGCCAGCAGCAGTGATTTGTGGGGGGAGGAGCAGTTCTTC. V usage is TRBV4-1 and J usage is TRBJ2-1, with D tentatively TRBD2 (6 bases). CDR1 and CDR2 from the germline V gene are MGHRA and YSYEKL. The CDR3 runs to 14 residues. Trimming took off 5 bases at V and 10 bases at J, with 18 bases between the two ends.

The CDR3 is CASSILGGTYEQYF. CDR3 nucleotides: TGTGCCAGTAGTATCCTAGGCGGAACCTACGAGCAGTACTTC. The chain uses TRBV19 and TRBJ2-7, with D uncertain. Germline-derived CDR1 and CDR2 are LNHDA and SQIVND (reference sequence). The length of the CDR3 is 14 residues. The germline V and J ends were trimmed by 3 bases and 2 bases, with 11 bases remaining between them.

This clonotype has a count of ten or more. J is TRBJ2-7 and V is TRBV5-5; no reliable D call. CDR3 length equals 14 residues. The V and J ends lost 4 bases and 2 bases respectively, with 13 bases between them. Germline values: CDR1 SGHKS, CDR2 YYEKEE (reference sequence). The CDR3 DNA reads TGTGCCAGCAGCATCCGCCGGGCCCCCTACGAGCAGTACTTC. It codes for CASSIRRAPYEQYF.

This clonotype was detected a few times. The J gene is TRBJ2-1, the V gene TRBV6-2 or TRBV6-3; D gene ambiguous. Germline loops: CDR1 MNHEY, CDR2 SVGEGT. With 4 bases removed from V and 5 bases from J, the gap between germline ends came to 12 bases. CDR3 length equals 14 residues. CDR3 region: CASSSTQAHNEQFF. The CDR3 DNA follows: TGTGCCAGCAGTTCCACCCAGGCGCACAATGAGCAGTTCTTC.

A few counts support this clonotype. The rearrangement joins TRBV7-9 to TRBJ2-7, with 12 nucleotides matching TRBD2. The CDR3 has 16 residues. The V segment lost 3 bases and the J segment 4 bases; nucleotides outside the gene matches: 7. CDR1 and CDR2 from the germline V gene are SEHNR and FQNEAQ (reference sequence). The CDR3 here is CASSLGQTSGSYEQYF. For the CDR3, the DNA is TGTGCCAGCAGCTTGGGCCAGACTAGCGGGAGTTACGAGCAGTACTTC.

The rearrangement uses TRBV3-1 and TRBJ2-7; a weak D match, TRBD1 (6 bases). V shed 1 base and J shed 0 bases, with 10 bases lying between them. Germline CDR1 reads LGHDT; CDR2 reads YNNKEL (reference sequence). CDR3 size: 15 residues. The CDR3 is CASSQGQESSYEQYF. Written as DNA, the CDR3 is TGTGCCAGCAGCCAAGGACAGGAAAGCTCCTACGAGCAGTACTTC.

The V and J genes are TRBV4-1 and TRBJ1-1; tentative D call: TRBD1 (6 bases). Trimming took 4 bases from V and 0 from J, leaving 24 bases between them. The V gene's germline CDR1 is MGHRA and CDR2 YSYEKL. The CDR3 is 19 residues long. The CDR3 loop reads CASSLIPLTGMPMNTEAFF. DNA for the CDR3: TGCGCCAGCAGCCTCATCCCATTGACAGGCATGCCGATGAACACTGAAGCTTTCTTT.

The V gene is TRBV20-1, the J gene TRBJ2-1; TRBD2 agrees at 7 bases. V shed 6 bases, J shed 3 bases, and the junction held 11 bases outside the gene matches. Germline V gene sequence: CDR1 DFQATT, CDR2 SNEGSKA (reference sequence). The CDR3 has 15 residues. The CDR3 DNA follows: TGCAGTGCGGGGTGGGCTAGCGGAGTCTACAATGAGCAGTTCTTC. Residues: CSAGWASGVYNEQFF.

The rearrangement uses TRBV9 and TRBJ2-2, with a tentative D call TRBD2 (6 bases). V was clipped by 0 bases and J by 5 bases, with 11 bases between them. The CDR3 length is 15 residues. Per germline, CDR1 SGDLS and CDR2 YYNGEE. CDR3 DNA sequence: TGTGCCAGCAGCGTAGTCGCGGGATATACCGGGGAGCTGTTTTTT. It translates to CASSVVAGYTGELFF.

This clonotype was counted a few times. The V and J genes are TRBV12-3 or TRBV12-4 and TRBJ2-1; TRBD2 is a possible D gene (6 bases). This CDR3 has 14 residues. V was pared by 9 bases and J by 0 bases, with 12 bases between. The CDR3 DNA sequence: TGTGCCAGTACGCTAGCGTTCTCCTACAATGAGCAGTTCTTC. Its translation is CASTLAFSYNEQFF.

The chain employs TRBV7-6 and TRBJ1-1, with D tentatively TRBD1 (5 bases). The length of the CDR3 is 15 residues. Germline values: CDR1 SGHVS, CDR2 FNYEAQ. The germline V and J ends were trimmed by 5 bases and 6 bases, with 19 bases remaining between them. The CDR3 bases are TGTGCCAGCAGCCCCGGTCCGGGGCGCGAAGCTGAAGCTTTCTTT. Amino acids: CASSPGPGREAEAFF.

The chain recombines TRBV4-2 with TRBJ2-7, with a weak D call TRBD2 (5 bases). The CDR3 runs to 14 residues. V was pared by 0 bases and J by 7 bases, with 13 bases between. The germline V gene encodes CDR1 LGHNA and CDR2 YNFKEQ. CDR3 DNA sequence: TGTGCCAGCAGCCAAGAAAGTTTGTCGGGGGAGCAGTACTTC. The encoded protein is CASSQESLSGEQYF.

This chain joins TRBV5-5 and TRBJ2-3, with D perhaps matching TRBD2 (5 bases). This CDR3 has 16 residues. Germline CDR1 SGHKS, CDR2 YYEKEE (reference sequence). V dropped 0 bases and J dropped 1 base, with 12 bases sitting between them. The CDR3 protein is CASSLEAGAGTDTQYF. As DNA, the CDR3 is TGTGCCAGCAGCTTGGAGGCAGGAGCGGGCACAGATACGCAGTATTTT.

The table lists this clonotype with a few counts. This rearrangement joins TRBV24-1 to TRBJ1-2; D remains ambiguous. Germline lookup yields CDR1 KGHDR and CDR2 SFDVKD. The ends were cut back, 4 bases at V and 1 base at J, with 12 bases in the middle. The CDR3 is 15 amino acids. In DNA form, the CDR3 reads TGTGCCACCAGTGACCGTCAACAAGATAACTATGGCTACACCTTC. It is translated as CATSDRQQDNYGYTF.

This clonotype was seen a few times. The rearrangement joins TRBV29-1 to TRBJ2-3; perhaps D is TRBD1 or TRBD2 (5 bases each). With 4 bases removed from V and 6 bases from J, the gap between germline ends came to 11 bases. Germline CDR1 SQVTM, CDR2 ANQGSEA. The CDR3 contains 12 residues. DNA for the CDR3: TGCAGCGTTGCCGAATGGGACGATACGCAGTATTTT. This translates into CSVAEWDDTQYF.

V is TRBV7-2 and J is TRBJ2-7, with D possibly being TRBD1 (6 bases). The CDR3 contains 13 residues. CDR1 is SGHTA and CDR2 is FQGNSA in the germline V gene. The V and J ends lost 4 bases and 1 base respectively, with 8 bases between them. DNA of the CDR3: TGTGCCAGCAGCTCCGACAGGTCCTACGAGCAGTACTTC. Translating gives CASSSDRSYEQYF.